This T cell receptor (beta chain) was sequenced during a study of cytomegalovirus exposure and HLA in healthy donors. In the case of this clone: Antigen: not known.

The PCR used 60 Vbeta and 13 Jbeta primers. Some clones are missing from TCRdb's copy, which holds only in-frame ones; the method was immunoSEQ multiplex PCR. Of 150,000 or so clones in the sample, around 80% are singletons; the top ten hold approximately 13%. Findings and limits, study-wide: V- and J-gene trimming of TCR beta was linked (in a later analysis) to a missense DCLRE1C variant. TCR beta sequences reportedly predicted the HLA-A and HLA-B alleles of most subjects accurately. In a later analysis, common viral pathogens appeared linked to several of the most significant clusters. Roughly even sequencing depth across donors was the assumption behind the presence/absence analyses.

Trimming pared 10 bases from V and 3 bases from J, leaving 23 bases between. The CDR3 extends over 16 amino acids. Germline values: CDR1 MNHEY, CDR2 SMNVEV (reference sequence). The sequenced sample was PBMCs. This receptor was taken from a man in his forties in good health and CMV-seropositive. The gene calls are TRBV27 and TRBJ2-3, with D tentatively TRBD2 (6 bases). CDR3: CATAPDYPEVTDTQYF. The CDR3 nucleotides are TGTGCCACCGCACCGGACTACCCGGAGGTGACAGATACGCAGTATTTT.